The rows below give T cell receptor beta chains drawn from one sample of a study of vaccination effects on CD4 cells after COVID-19. Only in-frame clones appear in the TCRdb table, and some are missing; sequencing was by immunoSEQ multiplex PCR. The sample holds 30,000 to 40,000 clones, around 73% seen once. These TCRs' antigens remain unknown. The specimen was CD4+ T cells from PBMCs cultured with HCoV-OC43 spike peptides, collected before COVID-19 vaccination. Every receptor here comes from a human donor who received a COVID-19 vaccine. Each CDR3 is given without its conserved first and last residue. Each record gives: clone size, V gene, CDR3 protein. Size is omitted from some rows. Given values are once, few, many or a class for expanded clones.

abundance: NA; v_gene: TRBV7-9; CDR3aa: AGTPFQETQY
abundance: NA; v_gene: TRBV5-1; CDR3aa: ASSPGVANYGYT
abundance: once; v_gene: TRBV5-1; CDR3aa: ASSLAGIRAGNTIY
abundance: NA; v_gene: TRBV5-1; CDR3aa: ASSLEPSGGNTEAF
abundance: few; v_gene: TRBV5-4; CDR3aa: ASTLEVQPRNEQF
abundance: NA; v_gene: TRBV5-8; CDR3aa: ASSWGIGGQY
abundance: NA; v_gene: TRBV5-6; CDR3aa: ASSLVGEGMNTEAF
abundance: NA; v_gene: TRBV7-9; CDR3aa: ASSLGGRTNEKLF
abundance: NA; v_gene: TRBV2; CDR3aa: ASSPRRSSYNEQF
abundance: NA; v_gene: TRBV5-4; CDR3aa: ASSTGRGRNTGELF
abundance: few; v_gene: TRBV12-3/TRBV12-4; CDR3aa: ASTAQGRHGYT
abundance: NA; v_gene: TRBV13; CDR3aa: ASSLKDVNGELF
abundance: NA; v_gene: TRBV28; CDR3aa: ASSSISGRARNEQF
abundance: NA; v_gene: TRBV3-1/TRBV3-2; CDR3aa: ASSHRGLARSYEQY
abundance: NA; v_gene: TRBV9; CDR3aa: ASSAGTANTEAF
abundance: few; v_gene: TRBV24-1; CDR3aa: ATSAGKNTEAF
abundance: NA; v_gene: TRBV19; CDR3aa: ASSTTGSVSPLH
abundance: NA; v_gene: TRBV11-2; CDR3aa: ASSPRDRANTEAF
abundance: NA; v_gene: TRBV7-9; CDR3aa: ASSLENRGAGELF
abundance: NA; v_gene: TRBV4-1; CDR3aa: ASSQEGRQGNQPQH
abundance: NA; v_gene: TRBV7-9; CDR3aa: ASSGSGRGETQY
abundance: NA; v_gene: TRBV6-5; CDR3aa: ASISFQPGSTEAF
abundance: NA; v_gene: TRBV24-1; CDR3aa: ATSEYRDRRPNEQY
abundance: NA; v_gene: TRBV4-1; CDR3aa: ASSQEGIIYGYT